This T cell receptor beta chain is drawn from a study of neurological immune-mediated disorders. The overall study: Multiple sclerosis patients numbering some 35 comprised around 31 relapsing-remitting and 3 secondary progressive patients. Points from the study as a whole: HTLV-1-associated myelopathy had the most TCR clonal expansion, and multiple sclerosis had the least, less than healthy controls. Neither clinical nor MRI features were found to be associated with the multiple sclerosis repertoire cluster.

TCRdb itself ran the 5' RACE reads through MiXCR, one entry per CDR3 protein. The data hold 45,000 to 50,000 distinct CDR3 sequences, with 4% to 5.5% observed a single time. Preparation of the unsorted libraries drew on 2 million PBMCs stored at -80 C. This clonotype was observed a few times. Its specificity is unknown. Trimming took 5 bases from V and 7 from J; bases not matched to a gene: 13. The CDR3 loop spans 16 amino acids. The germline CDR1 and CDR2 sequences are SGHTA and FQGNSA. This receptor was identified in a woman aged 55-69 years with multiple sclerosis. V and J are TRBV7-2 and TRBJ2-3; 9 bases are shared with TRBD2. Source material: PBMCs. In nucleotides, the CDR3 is TGTGCCAGCAGCCTTTACTCTAGCGGGGAAGGTTATACGCAGTATTTT. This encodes CASSLYSSGEGYTQYF.